This TCR beta chain was obtained from a study of CD4 T cells in relation to SARS-CoV-2 and coronaviruses. Study-level findings and limits: The cross-reactivity analysis covered only spike protein, not other viral proteins.

Generated by immunoSEQ multiplex PCR, the TCRdb table keeps only in-frame clones and is missing some. The sample records 15,000 to 17,000 clones, 76% being singletons. In the case of this clone: The antigen remains unidentified.

Before the COVID-19 pandemic, during about 2011-2019, CD4+ T cells were taken from unexposed donors. Isolation of CD4+ T cells took place after nine to ten days in culture. Fresh IL-2 medium replaced half the medium on days 3 and 7. CDR1 and CDR2 from the germline V gene are KGHSH and LQKENI. The CDR3 is 15 amino acids. V gave up 2 bases and J gave up 6 bases, with 17 bases separating them. This rearrangement joins TRBV18 to TRBJ2-7; D is unclear. This clonotype was sampled from a human donor in good health. Source material: CD4+ T cells from PBMCs, cultured in vitro. In nucleotides, the CDR3 is TGTGCCAGCTCACCAGTTCAACTCGAAGGATCCGAGCAGTACTTC. It specifies CASSPVQLEGSEQYF.